Listed below are T cell receptor beta chains from one sample, sequenced in a study of T cell responses to AZD1222 COVID-19 vaccine. Sequencing was performed with immunoSEQ multiplex PCR; in TCRdb, only in-frame clones are kept and a portion is missing. The sample has about 81,000 clones, just over 85% seen once. The sample here was peripheral blood, taken 28 days after the second AZD1222 dose. These receptors came from an adult who received the AZD1222 COVID-19 vaccine. The CDR3 runs from the conserved cysteine through the conserved F or W. The order of the fields is V gene, D gene, J gene, CDR3 DNA, CDR3 protein. A D gene is named only where the DNA matches it firmly.

TRBV5-4	TRBD1	TRBJ1-4	TGTGCCAGCAGCAAACAGGGGGCGCAGGAAAAACTGTTTTTT	CASSKQGAQEKLFF
TRBV10-2	NA	TRBJ2-7	TGCGCCGTAAGGCCCGGGAGTCCCTACGAGCAGTACTTC	CAVRPGSPYEQYF
TRBV9	TRBD2	TRBJ2-3	TGTGCCAGCAGCGAACCTACTAGCGGGACAGATACGCAGTATTTT	CASSEPTSGTDTQYF
TRBV7-9	NA	TRBJ1-2	TGTGCCAGCAGCTTAGGGGTCCCACTAGAAGGCTACACCTTC	CASSLGVPLEGYTF
TRBV20-1	TRBD1	TRBJ1-1	TGCAGTGCACAGGGGAACGGTGAAGCTTTCTTT	CSAQGNGEAFF
TRBV28	TRBD1	TRBJ1-2	TGTGCCAGCAGTGTTCGGGGACAGGTTAACTATGGCTACACCTTC	CASSVRGQVNYGYTF
TRBV9	NA	TRBJ1-2	TGTGCCAGCAGTGAGGGGACGGGCAGGGTCTATGGCTACACCTTC	CASSEGTGRVYGYTF
TRBV11-2	NA	TRBJ1-3	TGTGCCAGCAGCTTAGAACCGACTGGAAACACCATATATTTT	CASSLEPTGNTIYF
TRBV12-5	NA	TRBJ1-1	TGTGCTAGTGAGGGAGGCAACACTGAAGCTTTCTTT	CASEGGNTEAFF
TRBV29-1	TRBD2	TRBJ2-5	TGCAGCGCAGCCGGGACTAGCGGGAACCAAGAGACCCAGTACTTC	CSAAGTSGNQETQYF
TRBV2	NA	TRBJ2-1	TGTGCCAGCCTCCCGGGGGGAGGGGGATACAATGAGCAGTTCTTC	CASLPGGGGYNEQFF
TRBV5-1	NA	TRBJ2-7	TGCGCCAGCAGCTTGACCCAGGGGGGCGAGCAGTACTTC	CASSLTQGGEQYF
TRBV4-2	NA	TRBJ2-1	TGTGCCAGCAGCCAAGGAGACTCGGACTCTAATGAGCAGTTCTTC	CASSQGDSDSNEQFF
TRBV18	NA	TRBJ1-1	TGTGCCAGCTCACCACGGTCGGGGTTTTGGGAAGCTTTCTTT	CASSPRSGFWEAFF
TRBV18	NA	TRBJ1-1	TGTGCCAGCTCACCAGGGGAGAACACTGAAGCTTTCTTT	CASSPGENTEAFF
TRBV12-3/TRBV12-4	NA	TRBJ1-1	TGTGCCAGCTTTTCGGGCTGGAACACTGAAGCTTTCTTT	CASFSGWNTEAFF